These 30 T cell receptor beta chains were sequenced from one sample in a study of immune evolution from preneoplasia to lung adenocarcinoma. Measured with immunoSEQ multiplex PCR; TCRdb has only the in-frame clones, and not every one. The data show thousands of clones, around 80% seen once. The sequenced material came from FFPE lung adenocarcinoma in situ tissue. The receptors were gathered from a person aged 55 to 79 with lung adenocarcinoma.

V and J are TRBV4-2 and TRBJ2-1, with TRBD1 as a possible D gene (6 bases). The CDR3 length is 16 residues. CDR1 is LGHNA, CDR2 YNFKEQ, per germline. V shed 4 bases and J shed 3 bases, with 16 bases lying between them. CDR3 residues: CASSPLLGQHYNEQFF. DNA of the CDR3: TGTGCCAGCAGCCCACTCTTGGGACAACACTACAATGAGCAGTTCTTC.

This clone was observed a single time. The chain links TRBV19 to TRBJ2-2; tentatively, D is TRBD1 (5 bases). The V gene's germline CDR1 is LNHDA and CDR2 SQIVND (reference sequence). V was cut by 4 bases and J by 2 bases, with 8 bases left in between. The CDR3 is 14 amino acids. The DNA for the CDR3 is TGTGCCAGTAGTACAGGGATTAACACCGGGGAGCTGTTTTTT. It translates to CASSTGINTGELFF. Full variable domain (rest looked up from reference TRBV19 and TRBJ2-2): DGGITQSPKYLFRKEGQNVTLSCEQNLNHDAMYWYRQDPGQGLRLIYYSQIVNDFQKGDIAEGYSVSREKKESFPLTVTSAQKNPTAFYLCASSTGINTGELFFGEGSRLTVL.

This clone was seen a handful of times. The CDR3 protein is CASSLVAGWQNEQFF. The CDR3 DNA sequence: TGTGCCAGCAGCTTAGTGGCAGGTTGGCAGAATGAGCAGTTCTTC. The V and J genes are TRBV11-2 and TRBJ2-1; D remains unclear. The germline V and J ends were trimmed by 1 base and 7 bases, with 14 bases remaining between them. CDR3 length equals 15 residues. The V gene's germline CDR1 is SGHAT and CDR2 FQNNGV.

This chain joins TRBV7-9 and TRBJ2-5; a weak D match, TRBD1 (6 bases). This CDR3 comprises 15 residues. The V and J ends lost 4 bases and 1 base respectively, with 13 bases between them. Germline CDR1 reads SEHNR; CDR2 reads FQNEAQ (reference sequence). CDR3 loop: CASSYSWTVQETQYF. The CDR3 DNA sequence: TGTGCCAGCAGCTACTCGTGGACAGTCCAAGAGACCCAGTACTTC.

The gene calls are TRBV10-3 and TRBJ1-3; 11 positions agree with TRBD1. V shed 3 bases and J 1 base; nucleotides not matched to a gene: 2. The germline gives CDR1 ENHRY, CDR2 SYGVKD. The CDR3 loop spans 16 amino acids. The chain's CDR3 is CAISDRDRGSGNTIYF. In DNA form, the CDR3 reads TGTGCCATCAGTGACCGGGACAGGGGGTCTGGAAACACCATATATTTT.

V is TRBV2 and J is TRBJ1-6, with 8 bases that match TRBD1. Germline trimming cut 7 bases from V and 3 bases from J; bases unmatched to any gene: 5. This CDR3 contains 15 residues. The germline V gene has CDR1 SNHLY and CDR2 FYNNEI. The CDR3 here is CASMDRANYNSPLHF. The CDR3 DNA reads TGTGCCAGCATGGACAGGGCCAACTATAATTCACCCCTCCACTTT. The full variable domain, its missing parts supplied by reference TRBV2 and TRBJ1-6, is EPEVTQTPSHQVTQMGQEVILRCVPISNHLYFYWYRQILGQKVEFLVSFYNNEISEKSEIFDDQFSVERPDGSNFTLKIRSTKLEDSAMYFCASMDRANYNSPLHFGNGTRLTVT.

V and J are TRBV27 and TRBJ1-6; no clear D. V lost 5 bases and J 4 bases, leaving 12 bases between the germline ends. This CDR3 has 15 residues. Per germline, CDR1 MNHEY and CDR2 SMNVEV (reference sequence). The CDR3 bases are TGTGCCAGCAGTAAAGGACGGAGTTATAATTCACCCCTCCACTTT. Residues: CASSKGRSYNSPLHF.

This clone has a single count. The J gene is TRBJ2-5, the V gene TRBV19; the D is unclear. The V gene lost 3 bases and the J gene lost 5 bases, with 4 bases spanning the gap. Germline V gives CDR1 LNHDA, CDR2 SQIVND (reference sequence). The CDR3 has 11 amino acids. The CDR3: CASSMGETQYF. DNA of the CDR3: TGTGCCAGTAGTATGGGGGAGACCCAGTACTTC.

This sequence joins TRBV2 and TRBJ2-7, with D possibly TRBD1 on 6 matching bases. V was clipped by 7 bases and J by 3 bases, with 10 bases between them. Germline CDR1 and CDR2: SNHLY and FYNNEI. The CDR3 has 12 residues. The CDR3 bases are TGTGCCAGCACCCGGACAGTCTACGAGCAGTACTTC. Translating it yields CASTRTVYEQYF.

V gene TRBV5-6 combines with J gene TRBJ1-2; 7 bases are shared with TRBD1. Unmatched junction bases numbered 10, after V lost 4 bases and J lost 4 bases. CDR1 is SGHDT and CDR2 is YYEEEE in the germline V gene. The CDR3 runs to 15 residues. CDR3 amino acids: CASSKSQGILYGYTF. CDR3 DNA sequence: TGTGCCAGCAGCAAATCACAGGGGATCCTCTATGGCTACACCTTC.

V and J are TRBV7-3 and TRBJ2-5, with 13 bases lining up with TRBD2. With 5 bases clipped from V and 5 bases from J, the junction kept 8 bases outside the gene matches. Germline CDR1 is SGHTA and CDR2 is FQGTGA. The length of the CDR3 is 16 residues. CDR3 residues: CASSIGTSGEGETQYF. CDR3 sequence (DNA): TGTGCCAGCAGCATCGGGACTAGCGGGGAGGGTGAGACCCAGTACTTC.

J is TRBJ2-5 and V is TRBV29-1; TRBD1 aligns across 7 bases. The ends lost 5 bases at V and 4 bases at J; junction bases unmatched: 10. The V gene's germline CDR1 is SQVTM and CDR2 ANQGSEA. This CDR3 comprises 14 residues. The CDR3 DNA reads TGCAGCGTTCCACAACAGGGGAAAGGAGAGACCCAGTACTTC. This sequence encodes CSVPQQGKGETQYF.

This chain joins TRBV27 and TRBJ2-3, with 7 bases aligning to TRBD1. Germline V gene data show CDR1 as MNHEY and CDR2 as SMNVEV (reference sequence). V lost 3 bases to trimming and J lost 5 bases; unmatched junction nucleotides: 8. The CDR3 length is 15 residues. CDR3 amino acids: CASSLFGTALDTQYF. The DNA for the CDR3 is TGTGCCAGCAGTTTGTTTGGGACAGCACTAGATACGCAGTATTTT.

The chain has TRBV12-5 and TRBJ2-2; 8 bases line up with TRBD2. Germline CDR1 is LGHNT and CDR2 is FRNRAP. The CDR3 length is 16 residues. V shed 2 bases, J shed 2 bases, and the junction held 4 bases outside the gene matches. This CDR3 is CASGLSRGDNTGELFF. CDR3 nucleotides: TGTGCTAGTGGTTTGTCGCGGGGGGACAACACCGGGGAGCTGTTTTTT.

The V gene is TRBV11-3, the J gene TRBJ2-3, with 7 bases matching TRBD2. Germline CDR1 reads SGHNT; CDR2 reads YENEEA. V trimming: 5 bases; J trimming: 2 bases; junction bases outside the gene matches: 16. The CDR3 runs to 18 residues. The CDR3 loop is CASSPGTTGRPHTDTQYF. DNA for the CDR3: TGTGCCAGCAGCCCAGGGACTACGGGACGGCCACACACAGATACGCAGTATTTT.

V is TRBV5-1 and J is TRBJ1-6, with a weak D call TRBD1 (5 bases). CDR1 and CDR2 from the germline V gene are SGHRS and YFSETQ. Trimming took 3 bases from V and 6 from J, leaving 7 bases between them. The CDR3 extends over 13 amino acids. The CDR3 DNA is TGCGCCAGCAGCTCGGACATTAATTCACCCCTCCACTTT. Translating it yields CASSSDINSPLHF.

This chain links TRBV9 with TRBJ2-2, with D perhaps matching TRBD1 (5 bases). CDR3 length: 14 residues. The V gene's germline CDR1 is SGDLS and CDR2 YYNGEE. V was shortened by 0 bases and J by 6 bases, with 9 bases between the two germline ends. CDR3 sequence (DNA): TGTGCCAGCAGCGTAGACGCAGGGTCCGGGGAGCTGTTTTTT. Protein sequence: CASSVDAGSGELFF.

Here the CDR3 DNA reads TGTGCCAGCAGCTTAAGGTCCCTCCGGGGGACAGGGGGAGAAGGCTACACCTTC. Translation: CASSLRSLRGTGGEGYTF. This chain connects TRBV7-2 to TRBJ1-2; the match to TRBD1 covers 11 bases. The V and J ends lost 2 bases and 8 bases, in that order; junction bases with no gene match: 16. This CDR3 spans 18 amino acids. Germline V CDR1 and CDR2: SGHTA, FQGNSA.

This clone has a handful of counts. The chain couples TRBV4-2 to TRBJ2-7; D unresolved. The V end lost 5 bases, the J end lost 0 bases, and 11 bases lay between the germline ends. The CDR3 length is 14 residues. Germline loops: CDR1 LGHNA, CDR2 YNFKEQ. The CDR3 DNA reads TGTGCCAGCAGCTTGGGTCCGAGCTCCTACGAGCAGTACTTC. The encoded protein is CASSLGPSSYEQYF.

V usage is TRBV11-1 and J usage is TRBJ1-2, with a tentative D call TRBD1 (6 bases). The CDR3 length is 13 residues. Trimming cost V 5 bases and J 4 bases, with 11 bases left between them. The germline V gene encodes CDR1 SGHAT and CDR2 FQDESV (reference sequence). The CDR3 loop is CASSPGQIYGYTF. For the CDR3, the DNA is TGTGCCAGCAGCCCCGGACAGATCTATGGCTACACCTTC.

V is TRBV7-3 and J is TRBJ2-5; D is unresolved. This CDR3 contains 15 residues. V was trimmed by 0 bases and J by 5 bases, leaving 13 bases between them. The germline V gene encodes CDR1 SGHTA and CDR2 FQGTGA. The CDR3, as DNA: TGTGCCAGCAGCTTAACCGGCGGCACTTGGGAGACCCAGTACTTC. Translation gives CASSLTGGTWETQYF.

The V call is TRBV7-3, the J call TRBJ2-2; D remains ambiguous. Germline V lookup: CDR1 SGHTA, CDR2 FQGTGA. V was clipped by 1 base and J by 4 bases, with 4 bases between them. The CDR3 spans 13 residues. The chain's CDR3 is CASSLIGTGELFF. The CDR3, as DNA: TGTGCCAGCAGCTTAATTGGCACCGGGGAGCTGTTTTTT.

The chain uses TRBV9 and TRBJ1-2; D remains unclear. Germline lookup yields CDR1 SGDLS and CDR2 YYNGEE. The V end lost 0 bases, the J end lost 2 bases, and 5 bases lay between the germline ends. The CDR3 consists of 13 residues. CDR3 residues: CASSVAENYGYTF. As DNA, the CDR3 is TGTGCCAGCAGCGTAGCCGAAAACTATGGCTACACCTTC.

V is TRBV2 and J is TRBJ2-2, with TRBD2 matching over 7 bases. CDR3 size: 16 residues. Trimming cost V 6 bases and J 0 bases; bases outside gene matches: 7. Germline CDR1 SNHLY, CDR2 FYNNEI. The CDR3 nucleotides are TGTGCCAGCAGGGGACCAGCGGGATCGAACACCGGGGAGCTGTTTTTT. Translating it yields CASRGPAGSNTGELFF. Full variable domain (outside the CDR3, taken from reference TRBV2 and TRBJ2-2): EPEVTQTPSHQVTQMGQEVILRCVPISNHLYFYWYRQILGQKVEFLVSFYNNEISEKSEIFDDQFSVERPDGSNFTLKIRSTKLEDSAMYFCASRGPAGSNTGELFFGEGSRLTVL.

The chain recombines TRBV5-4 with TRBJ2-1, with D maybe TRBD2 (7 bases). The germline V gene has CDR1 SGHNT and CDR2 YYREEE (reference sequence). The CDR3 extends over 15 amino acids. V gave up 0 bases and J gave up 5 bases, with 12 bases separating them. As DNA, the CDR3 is TGTGCCAGCAGCTTGGATCCGGGGGGCGACAATGAGCAGTTCTTC. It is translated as CASSLDPGGDNEQFF. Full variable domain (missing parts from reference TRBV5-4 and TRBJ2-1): ETGVTQSPTHLIKTRGQQVTLRCSSQSGHNTVSWYQQALGQGPQFIFQYYREEENGRGNFPPRFSGLQFPNYSSELNVNALELDDSALYLCASSLDPGGDNEQFFGPGTRLTVL.

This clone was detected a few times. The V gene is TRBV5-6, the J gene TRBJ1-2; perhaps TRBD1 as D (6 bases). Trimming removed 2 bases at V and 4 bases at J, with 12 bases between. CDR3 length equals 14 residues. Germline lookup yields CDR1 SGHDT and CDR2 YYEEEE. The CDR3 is CASSLRTVVYGYTF. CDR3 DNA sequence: TGTGCCAGCAGCTTACGGACAGTGGTCTATGGCTACACCTTC.

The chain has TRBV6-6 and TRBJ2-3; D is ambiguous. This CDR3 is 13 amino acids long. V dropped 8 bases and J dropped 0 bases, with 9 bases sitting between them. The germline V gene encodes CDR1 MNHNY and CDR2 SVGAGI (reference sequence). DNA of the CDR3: TGTGCCAGCTCCCGGTCTAGCACAGATACGCAGTATTTT. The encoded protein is CASSRSSTDTQYF.

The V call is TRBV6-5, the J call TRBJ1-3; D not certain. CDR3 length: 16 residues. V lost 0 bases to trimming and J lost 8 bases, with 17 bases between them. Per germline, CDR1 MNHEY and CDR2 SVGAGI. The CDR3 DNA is TGTGCCAGCAGTTACTCGAGGCAGAATTTGTGGCACACCATATATTTT. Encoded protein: CASSYSRQNLWHTIYF.

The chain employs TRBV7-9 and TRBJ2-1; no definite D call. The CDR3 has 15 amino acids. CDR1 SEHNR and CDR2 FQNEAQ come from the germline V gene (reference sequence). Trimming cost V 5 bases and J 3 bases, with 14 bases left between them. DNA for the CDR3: TGTGCCAGCAGCGACGCCGACGACGGCTACAATGAGCAGTTCTTC. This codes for CASSDADDGYNEQFF.

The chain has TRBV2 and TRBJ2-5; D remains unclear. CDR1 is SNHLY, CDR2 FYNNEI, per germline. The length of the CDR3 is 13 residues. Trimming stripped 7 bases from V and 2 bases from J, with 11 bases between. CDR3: CASTPLPQETQYF. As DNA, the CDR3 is TGTGCCAGCACCCCCTTGCCACAAGAGACCCAGTACTTC.